What follows describes a single TCR beta chain. Its antigen remains unknown. The sample comes from a study of shared clonotypes between healthy human individuals. Across several immunoSEQ plates, the genomic DNA of each subset was split evenly. In the authors' methods: Junction-only sequences without quality scores were provided by ImmunoSEQ, so filtering was different. Libraries were prepared by immunoSEQ multiplex PCR; TCRdb keeps only in-frame clonotypes and omits some of them. The V and J calls and clone size were taken over from that table, and D and trimming were inferred from the DNA. This sample has a few million clones; 92% occur once, and the top ten carry more than 0.35%. Into CD45RA+ naive and CD45RA-negative memory subsets, the CD4+ cells were split. Whole-study results and caveats: With a handful of donors compared, roughly 4.9% of naive CD4 clonotypes were shared.

Germline V gene lookup returns CDR1 SGHTA and CDR2 FQGTGA. V was trimmed by 1 base and J by 6 bases, leaving 10 bases between them. The CDR3 has 13 residues. The J gene is TRBJ2-7, the V gene TRBV7-3; tentatively, D is TRBD2 (6 bases). Sequencing used naive CD4+ T cells from PBMCs. Subset given: CD45RA+ positively selected. This clonotype originated in a man between 18 and 29 years old in good health. Some clones in this sample may be carry-over from other donors' samples. The CDR3 protein is CASSLKGGTEQYF. The CDR3 bases are TGTGCCAGCAGCTTAAAGGGAGGAACCGAGCAGTACTTC.